This is a list of T cell receptor beta chains from one sample in a study of PD-1 blockade in classical Hodgkin lymphoma. TCRdb keeps only in-frame clones here, not all; method: immunoSEQ multiplex PCR. The table records some 14,000 clones, 78% of them present only once. Sample: peripheral blood mononuclear cells (PBMCs), taken before the second cycle of nivolumab. These receptors all come from a human donor with classical Hodgkin lymphoma. CDR3s include the opening cysteine and the closing phenylalanine or tryptophan. Fields, in order: J gene, clone size, D gene, V gene, CDR3 protein, CDR3 DNA. D genes are given only for firm matches. Clone size is not always given. Where it is, it says once, few, many or a class for expanded clones.

>TRBJ1-2|NA|TRBD1|TRBV7-9
CASSVGQGPGGYTF
TGTGCCAGCAGCGTCGGACAGGGGCCGGGTGGCTACACCTTC
>TRBJ2-5|once|NA|TRBV29-1
CSVEDEGVAGFQETQYF
TGCAGCGTTGAAGATGAGGGGGTAGCTGGATTCCAAGAGACCCAGTACTTC
>TRBJ1-1|NA|NA|TRBV4-3
CASSQERGFTEAFF
TGCGCCAGCAGCCAAGAAAGGGGGTTCACTGAAGCTTTCTTT
>TRBJ2-5|NA|NA|TRBV5-4
CASKPQPGVRETQYF
TGTGCCAGCAAGCCCCAGCCAGGGGTGAGGGAGACCCAGTACTTC
>TRBJ1-5|NA|TRBD1|TRBV6-1
CASVRGQVSNQPQHF
TGTGCCAGCGTGAGGGGACAGGTTAGCAATCAGCCCCAGCATTTT
>TRBJ2-7|NA|NA|TRBV7-9
CASSLALVDSYEQYF
TGTGCCAGCAGCTTAGCGTTAGTGGACTCCTACGAGCAGTACTTC
>TRBJ1-1|NA|TRBD1|TRBV30
CAWSLGTVNTEAFF
TGTGCCTGGTCCTTAGGGACAGTGAACACTGAAGCTTTCTTT
>TRBJ2-7|few|NA|TRBV28
CASSLGSKSSYEQYF
TGTGCCAGCAGTTTGGGTAGCAAAAGCTCCTACGAGCAGTACTTC
>TRBJ2-1|few|NA|TRBV27
CASSPGGGPSSYNEQFF
TGTGCCAGCAGTCCTGGGGGGGGCCCCAGCTCCTACAATGAGCAGTTCTTC
>TRBJ1-4|NA|TRBD1|TRBV5-4
CASSPRGEGNEKLFF
TGTGCCAGCAGCCCCAGGGGGGAGGGTAATGAAAAACTGTTTTTT
>TRBJ2-5|few|NA|TRBV7-2
CASSLRLVKETQYF
TGTGCCAGCAGCCTTAGACTAGTCAAAGAGACCCAGTACTTC
>TRBJ1-1|NA|NA|TRBV19
CASSIWGEPNTEAFF
TGTGCCAGTAGTATTTGGGGGGAACCTAACACTGAAGCTTTCTTT
>TRBJ2-2|NA|TRBD1|TRBV2
CANSRQGANTGELFF
TGTGCCAACTCGAGACAGGGGGCGAACACCGGGGAGCTGTTTTTT
>TRBJ1-6|NA|NA|TRBV6-6
CASSYEAAGSSPLHF
TGTGCCAGCAGTTACGAGGCTGCAGGGTCTTCACCCCTCCACTTT
>TRBJ2-3|NA|TRBD2|TRBV5-1
CASSLVPSGGGADTQYF
TGCGCCAGCAGCTTGGTCCCTAGCGGGGGAGGCGCAGATACGCAGTATTTT
>TRBJ1-4|NA|NA|TRBV21-1
CASSKGGREGKLFF
TGTGCCAGCAGCAAAGGGGGCAGGGAGGGAAAACTGTTTTTT
>TRBJ1-1|NA|NA|TRBV7-9
CASSLQENTEAFF
TGTGCCAGCAGCTTACAGGAAAACACTGAAGCTTTCTTT
>TRBJ2-7|NA|NA|TRBV18
CASSPLGTAYEQYF
TGTGCCAGCTCACCACTCGGGACTGCCTACGAGCAGTACTTC
>TRBJ1-1|NA|TRBD1|TRBV29-1
CSAKGQGVTEAFF
TGCAGCGCAAAGGGACAGGGGGTCACTGAAGCTTTCTTT
>TRBJ1-5|NA|NA|TRBV18
CASSPTRASNQPQHF
TGTGCCAGCTCACCAACCCGGGCCTCCAATCAGCCCCAGCATTTT
>TRBJ2-5|NA|TRBD2|TRBV5-1
CASSSMTSGAQETQYF
TGCGCCAGCAGCTCGATGACTAGCGGGGCACAAGAGACCCAGTACTTC
>TRBJ1-1|NA|TRBD1|TRBV6-5
CASRTPTGADTEAFF
TGTGCCAGCAGGACTCCTACAGGGGCGGACACTGAAGCTTTCTTT
>TRBJ1-2|NA|NA|TRBV28
CASSWGAYGYTF
TGTGCCAGCAGTTGGGGGGCCTATGGCTACACCTTC
>TRBJ2-5|few|NA|TRBV19
CASSMWRGDYGGETQYF
TGTGCCAGTAGTATGTGGCGGGGAGACTATGGAGGAGAGACCCAGTACTTC
>TRBJ2-3|NA|TRBD1|TRBV19
CASSSGQGATDTQYF
TGTGCCAGTAGTTCCGGACAGGGGGCAACAGATACGCAGTATTTT
>TRBJ1-1|NA|NA|TRBV1
CTSSQDPPIEGKMEAFF
TGCACCAGCAGCCAAGATCCTCCCATTGAGGGGAAAATGGAAGCTTTCTTT
>TRBJ1-1|NA|NA|TRBV28
CASSLRGPHTEAFF
TGTGCCAGCAGTTTACGGGGGCCGCACACTGAAGCTTTCTTT
>TRBJ2-2|NA|NA|TRBV14
CASSQEKRFEIPGELFF
TGTGCCAGCAGCCAAGAAAAACGCTTCGAGATACCCGGGGAGCTGTTTTTT
>TRBJ2-3|NA|NA|TRBV11-3
CASSLAGAPPHTQYF
TGTGCCAGCAGCTTAGCGGGGGCCCCGCCCCATACGCAGTATTTT
>TRBJ1-6|NA|NA|TRBV7-9
CASSSDSLPLHF
TGTGCCAGCAGCTCCGACAGCCTCCCCCTCCACTTT